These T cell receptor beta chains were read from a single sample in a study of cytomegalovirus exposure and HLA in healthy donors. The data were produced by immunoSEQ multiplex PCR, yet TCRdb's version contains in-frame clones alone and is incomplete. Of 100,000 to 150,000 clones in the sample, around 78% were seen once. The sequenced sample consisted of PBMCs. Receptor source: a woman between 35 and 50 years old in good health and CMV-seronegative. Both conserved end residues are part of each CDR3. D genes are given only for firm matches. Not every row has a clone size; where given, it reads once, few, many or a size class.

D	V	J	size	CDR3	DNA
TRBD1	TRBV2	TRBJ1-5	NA	CASTLGQGNQPQHF	TGTGCCAGCACTCTTGGACAGGGAAATCAGCCCCAGCATTTT
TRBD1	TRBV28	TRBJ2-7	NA	CASSPPGQGRREQYF	TGTGCCAGCTCTCCCCCGGGACAGGGACGTAGGGAGCAGTACTTC
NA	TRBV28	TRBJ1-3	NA	CASSLFIRGGDTIYF	TGTGCCAGCAGTTTATTCATTCGGGGTGGGGACACCATATATTTT
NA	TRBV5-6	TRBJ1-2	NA	CASRATGNYGYTF	TGTGCCAGCAGAGCTACAGGGAACTATGGCTACACCTTC
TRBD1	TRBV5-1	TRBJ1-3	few	CASTGQGTNSNTIYF	TGCGCCAGCACAGGACAGGGAACAAATTCAAACACCATATATTTT
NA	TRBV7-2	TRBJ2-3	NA	CASSLATTSTDTQYF	TGTGCCAGCAGCTTAGCGACGACTAGCACAGATACGCAGTATTTT
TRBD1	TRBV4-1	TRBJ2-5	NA	CASSQAGTGTLGEETQYF	TGCGCCAGCAGCCAGGCCGGGACAGGGACGTTGGGGGAGGAGACCCAGTACTTC
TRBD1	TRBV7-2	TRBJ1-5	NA	CASSRDRVQPQHF	TGTGCCAGCAGTCGTGACAGGGTCCAGCCCCAGCATTTT
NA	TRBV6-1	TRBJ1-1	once	CASSVQTTMNTEAFF	TGTGCCAGCAGTGTACAAACCACAATGAACACTGAAGCTTTCTTT
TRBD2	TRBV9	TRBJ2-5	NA	CASSDSSGSMSETQYF	TGTGCCAGCAGCGATTCCAGCGGGAGTATGTCGGAGACCCAGTACTTC
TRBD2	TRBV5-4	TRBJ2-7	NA	CASSYLAGRDEQYF	TGTGCCAGCAGCTATCTAGCGGGACGCGACGAGCAGTACTTC
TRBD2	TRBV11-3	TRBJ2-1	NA	CASSLATSGGAPYNEQFF	TGTGCCAGCAGCTTAGCGACTAGCGGGGGGGCCCCCTACAATGAGCAGTTCTTC
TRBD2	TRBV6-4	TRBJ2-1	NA	CASSEGTRRNEQFF	TGTGCCAGCAGTGAAGGGACTAGGAGAAATGAGCAGTTCTTC
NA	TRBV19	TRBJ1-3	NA	CASSGGQIENTIYF	TGTGCCAGTAGTGGTGGCCAGATTGAAAACACCATATATTTT
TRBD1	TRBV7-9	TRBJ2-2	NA	CASLPGDRGPGGELFF	TGTGCCAGCCTCCCTGGGGACAGGGGGCCGGGCGGGGAGCTGTTTTTT
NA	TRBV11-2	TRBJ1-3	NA	CASSSKWAGVGNTIYF	TGTGCCAGCAGCTCAAAATGGGCAGGGGTTGGAAACACCATATATTTT
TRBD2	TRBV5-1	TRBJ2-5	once	CASSLAGGPEETQYF	TGCGCCAGCAGCTTGGCGGGGGGGCCAGAAGAGACCCAGTACTTC
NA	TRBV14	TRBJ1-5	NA	CASSQGARQPQHF	TGTGCCAGCAGCCAAGGGGCGAGACAGCCCCAGCATTTT
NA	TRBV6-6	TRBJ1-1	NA	CASSYRSPMNTEAFF	TGTGCCAGCAGTTACCGGAGCCCCATGAACACTGAAGCTTTCTTT
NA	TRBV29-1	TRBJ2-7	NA	CSVRRAGLNTNEQYF	TGCAGCGTTCGGAGGGCAGGATTGAATACGAACGAGCAGTACTTC
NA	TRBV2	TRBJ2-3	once	CASSPLAVMADTQYF	TGTGCCAGCAGTCCTCTCGCGGTGATGGCAGATACGCAGTATTTT
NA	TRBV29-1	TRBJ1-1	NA	CSVEPQVNTEAFF	TGCAGCGTTGAGCCACAAGTGAACACTGAAGCTTTCTTT
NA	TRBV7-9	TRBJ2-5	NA	CASSLVRGQETQYF	TGTGCCAGCAGCTTAGTTAGGGGGCAAGAGACCCAGTACTTC
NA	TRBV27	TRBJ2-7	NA	CASGRTGNYEQYF	TGTGCCAGCGGTCGAACGGGGAACTACGAGCAGTACTTC
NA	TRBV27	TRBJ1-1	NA	CASRTYSGVEAFF	TGTGCCAGCAGAACTTATTCAGGGGTTGAAGCTTTCTTT
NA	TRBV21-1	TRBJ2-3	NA	CASSTSGISTDTQYF	TGTGCCAGCAGCACTAGCGGGATAAGCACAGATACGCAGTATTTT
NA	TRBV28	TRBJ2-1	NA	CASIGGSFHNEQFF	TGTGCCAGTATTGGGGGGAGTTTCCACAATGAGCAGTTCTTC
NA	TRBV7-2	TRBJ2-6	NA	CASSPRAVGAGANGLTF	TGTGCCAGCAGCCCCCGGGCAGTGGGCGCTGGGGCCAACGGCCTGACTTTC
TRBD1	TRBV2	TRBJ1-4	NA	CATRGQYNEKLFF	TGTGCCACTAGGGGACAGTATAATGAAAAACTGTTTTTT
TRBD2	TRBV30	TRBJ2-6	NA	CAWSGWGGSGANVLTF	TGTGCCTGGAGTGGGTGGGGGGGCTCTGGGGCCAACGTCCTGACTTTC
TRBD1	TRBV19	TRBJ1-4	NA	CASSNPTGTNEKLFF	TGTGCCAGTAGTAACCCGACAGGGACTAATGAAAAACTGTTTTTT
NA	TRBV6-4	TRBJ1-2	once	CASARTPGYGYTF	TGTGCCAGCGCCCGAACCCCGGGGTATGGCTACACCTTC
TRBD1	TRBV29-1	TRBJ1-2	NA	CSALPQGQPHYGYTF	TGCAGCGCCCTCCCACAGGGGCAACCTCACTATGGCTACACCTTC
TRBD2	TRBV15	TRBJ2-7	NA	CATSRDTSGGLSYEQYF	TGTGCCACCAGCAGAGATACTAGCGGGGGACTTTCCTACGAGCAGTACTTC
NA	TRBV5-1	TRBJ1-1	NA	CASRGVVNTEAFF	TGCGCCAGCAGAGGGGTGGTGAACACTGAAGCTTTCTTT
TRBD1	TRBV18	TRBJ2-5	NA	CASSPFGTGQETQYF	TGTGCCAGCTCACCATTCGGGACAGGACAAGAGACCCAGTACTTC